The 10 T cell receptor beta chains given below trace back to one sample, sequenced in a study of beta chain features in type 1 diabetes. Expressed TCRB transcripts were sequenced after all isolated RNA was converted to cDNA. Libraries were prepared by immunoSEQ multiplex PCR; TCRdb keeps only in-frame clonotypes and omits some of them. The sample records 970,000 or so clones, about a sixth being singletons. Sample: naive CD4+ T cells from blood. Every receptor here comes from a woman under 30 in good health.

Here the CDR3 DNA reads TGTGCCATCAGCCAAAGGGGCGGGAGAGAGAGCTACTACGAGCAGTACTTC. It yields the protein CAISQRGGRESYYEQYF. The J gene is TRBJ2-7, the V gene TRBV10-3, with 7 bases that match TRBD2. In germline, CDR1 is ENHRY, CDR2 SYGVKD. V gave up 6 bases and J gave up 3 bases; unmatched junction bases: 17. This CDR3 contains 17 residues.

This clone was detected once. The chain recombines TRBV5-6 with TRBJ2-5; the D gene is possibly TRBD1 (7 bases). Germline V gives CDR1 SGHDT, CDR2 YYEEEE. V was clipped by 4 bases and J by 3 bases, with 10 bases between them. CDR3 length: 13 amino acids. The CDR3 loop is CASSRGTEETQYF. For the CDR3, the DNA is TGTGCCAGCAGCCGCGGGACAGAAGAGACCCAGTACTTC.

This clone was seen only a few times. This chain links TRBV2 with TRBJ2-6; D call uncertain. Between the trimmed V and J ends, which lost 6 bases and 4 bases, there was a span of 7 bases. Germline V gives CDR1 SNHLY, CDR2 FYNNEI. The CDR3 contains 13 residues. The CDR3 loop reads CASRETGANVLTF. The CDR3 coding sequence is TGTGCCAGCAGGGAAACAGGGGCCAACGTCCTGACTTTC.

The table lists this clone with a few counts. One end of the junction fails to match germline, which may point to a read error. This chain uses TRBV28 with TRBJ2-1; 14 positions match TRBD2. Germline V lookup: CDR1 MDHEN, CDR2 SYDVKM. CDR3 size: 16 residues. The CDR3 is CASSSTGTSGRRGGVF. CDR3 nucleotides: TGTGCCAGCAGCTCTACCGGGACTAGCGGGAGAAGAGGGGGGGTCTTC. Full variable domain (outside the CDR3, taken from reference TRBV28 and TRBJ2-1): DVKVTQSSRYLVKRTGEKVFLECVQDMDHENMFWYRQDPGLGLRLIYFSYDVKMKEKGDIPEGYSVSREKKERFSLILESASTNQTSMYLCASSSTGTSGRRGGVFGPGTRLTVL.

This clone was observed a handful of times. The chain has TRBV2 and TRBJ2-3; D remains ambiguous. Per the germline V gene, CDR1 is SNHLY and CDR2 is FYNNEI. V shed 8 bases and J shed 4 bases, with 10 bases lying between them. The CDR3 spans 12 residues. CDR3 in amino acids: CASDLSPDTQYF. The CDR3 nucleotides are TGTGCCAGCGACCTAAGCCCAGATACGCAGTATTTT.

The chain uses TRBV15 and TRBJ2-6; TRBD2 might be the D (6 bases). CDR1 is LNHNV and CDR2 is YYDKDF in the germline V gene (reference sequence). With 5 bases removed from V and 4 bases from J, the gap between germline ends came to 18 bases. The CDR3 runs to 17 residues. CDR3 residues: CATSAPPGVSGANVLTF. CDR3 nucleotide sequence: TGTGCCACCAGCGCCCCCCCGGGAGTTTCCGGGGCCAACGTCCTGACTTTC. Supplemented by reference TRBV15 and TRBJ2-6, the full variable domain reads DAMVIQNPRYQVTQFGKPVTLSCSQTLNHNVMYWYQQKSSQAPKLLFHYYDKDFNNEADTPDNFQSRRPNTSFCFLDIRSPGLGDTAMYLCATSAPPGVSGANVLTFGAGSRLTVL.

This clone was seen only a few times. The chain recombines TRBV5-1 with TRBJ2-5; D remains unclear. V was cut by 2 bases and J by 0 bases, with 5 bases left in between. The germline gives CDR1 SGHRS, CDR2 YFSETQ. CDR3 length: 13 amino acids. The CDR3 coding sequence is TGCGCCAGCAGCTTCCAGTACCAAGAGACCCAGTACTTC. As protein: CASSFQYQETQYF.

This chain connects TRBV27 to TRBJ1-2; D is perhaps TRBD1 (5 bases). This CDR3 has 13 residues. Germline V gives CDR1 MNHEY, CDR2 SMNVEV (reference sequence). V shed 3 bases and J shed 4 bases, with 9 bases lying between them. The CDR3 DNA reads as TGTGCCAGCAGTTTGCAGGGACCCTATGGCTACACCTTC. This sequence encodes CASSLQGPYGYTF.

The CDR3 reads CASSSRQDYQETQYF. The CDR3 bases are TGTGCCAGCAGCTCGAGACAGGACTACCAAGAGACCCAGTACTTC. This chain joins TRBV5-6 and TRBJ2-5; D is possibly TRBD1 (6 bases). Trimming removed 3 bases from V and 0 bases from J, with 12 bases in between. Germline V CDR1 and CDR2: SGHDT, YYEEEE. The CDR3 contains 15 residues.

The J gene is TRBJ1-2, the V gene TRBV28; D call uncertain. CDR3 size: 12 residues. V was trimmed by 5 bases and J by 4 bases, leaving 8 bases between them. Germline CDR1 reads MDHEN; CDR2 reads SYDVKM. This CDR3 is CASSPPRYGYTF. CDR3 DNA: TGTGCCAGCAGTCCCCCCCGCTATGGCTACACCTTC.